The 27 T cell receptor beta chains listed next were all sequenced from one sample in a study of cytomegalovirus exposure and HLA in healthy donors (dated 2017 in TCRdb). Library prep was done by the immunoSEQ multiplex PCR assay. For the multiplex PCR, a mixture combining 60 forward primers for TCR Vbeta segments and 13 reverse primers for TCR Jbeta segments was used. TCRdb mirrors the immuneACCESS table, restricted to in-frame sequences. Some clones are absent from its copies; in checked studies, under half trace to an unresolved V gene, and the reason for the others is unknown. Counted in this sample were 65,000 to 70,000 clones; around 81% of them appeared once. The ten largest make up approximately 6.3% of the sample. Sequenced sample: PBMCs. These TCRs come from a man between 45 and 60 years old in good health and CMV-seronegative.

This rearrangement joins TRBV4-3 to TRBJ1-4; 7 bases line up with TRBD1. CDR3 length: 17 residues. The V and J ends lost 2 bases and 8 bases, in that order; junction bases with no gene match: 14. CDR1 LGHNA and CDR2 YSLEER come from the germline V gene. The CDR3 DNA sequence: TGCGCCAGCAGCCAAAGACTGACAGGGACCGACGGGGAAAAACTGTTTTTT. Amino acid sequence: CASSQRLTGTDGEKLFF.

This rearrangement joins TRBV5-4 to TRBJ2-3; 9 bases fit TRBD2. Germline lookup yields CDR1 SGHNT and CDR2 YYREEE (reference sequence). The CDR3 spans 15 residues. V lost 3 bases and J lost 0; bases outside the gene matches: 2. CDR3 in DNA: TGTGCCAGCAGCTCAGCGGGGGGAAGCACAGATACGCAGTATTTT. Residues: CASSSAGGSTDTQYF.

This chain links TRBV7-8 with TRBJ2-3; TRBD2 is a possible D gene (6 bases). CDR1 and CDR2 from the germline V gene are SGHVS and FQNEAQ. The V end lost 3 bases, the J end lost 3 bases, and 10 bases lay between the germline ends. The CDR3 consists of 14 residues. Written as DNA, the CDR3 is TGTGCCAGCAGCTTCAGGGACTGGACAGATACGCAGTATTTT. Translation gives CASSFRDWTDTQYF.

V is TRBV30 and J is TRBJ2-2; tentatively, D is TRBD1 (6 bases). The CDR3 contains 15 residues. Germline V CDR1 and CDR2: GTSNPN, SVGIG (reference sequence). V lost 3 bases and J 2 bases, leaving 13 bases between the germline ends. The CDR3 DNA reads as TGTGCCTGGAGGAGTGGACAGCTAAACACCGGGGAGCTGTTTTTT. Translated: CAWRSGQLNTGELFF.

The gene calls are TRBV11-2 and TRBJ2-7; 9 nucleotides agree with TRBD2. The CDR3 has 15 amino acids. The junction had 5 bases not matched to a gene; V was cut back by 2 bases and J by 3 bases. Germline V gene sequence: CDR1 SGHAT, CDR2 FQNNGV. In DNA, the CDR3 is TGTGCCAGCAGCTTATTCGCGGGGGGGGACTACGAGCAGTACTTC. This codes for CASSLFAGGDYEQYF. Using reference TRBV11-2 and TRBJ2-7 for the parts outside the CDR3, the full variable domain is EAGVAQSPRYKIIEKRQSVAFWCNPISGHATLYWYQQILGQGPKLLIQFQNNGVVDDSQLPKDRFSAERLKGVDSTLKIQPAKLEDSAVYLCASSLFAGGDYEQYFGPGTRLTVT.

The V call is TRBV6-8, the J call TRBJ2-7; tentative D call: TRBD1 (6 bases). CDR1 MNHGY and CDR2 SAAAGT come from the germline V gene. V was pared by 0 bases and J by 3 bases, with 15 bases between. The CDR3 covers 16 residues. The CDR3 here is CASSYSYGTKCYEQYF. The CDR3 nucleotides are TGTGCCAGCAGTTACTCGTATGGGACAAAGTGCTACGAGCAGTACTTC.

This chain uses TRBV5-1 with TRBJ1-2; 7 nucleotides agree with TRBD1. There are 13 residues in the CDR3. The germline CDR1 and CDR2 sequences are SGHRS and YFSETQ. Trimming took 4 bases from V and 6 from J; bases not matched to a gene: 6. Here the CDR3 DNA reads TGCGCCAGCAGCCTCGGGACAGCGGATGGCTACACCTTC. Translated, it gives CASSLGTADGYTF. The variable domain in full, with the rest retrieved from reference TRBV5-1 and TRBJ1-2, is KAGVTQTPRYLIKTRGQQVTLSCSPISGHRSVSWYQQTPGQGLQFLFEYFSETQRNKGNFPGRFSGRQFSNSRSEMNVSTLELGDSALYLCASSLGTADGYTFGSGTRLTVV.

The CDR3, as DNA: TGCGCCAGCAGCAGGGACGGGACAGCGAACACTGAAGCTTTCTTT. It yields the protein CASSRDGTANTEAFF. The gene calls are TRBV5-1 and TRBJ1-1; TRBD1 aligns across 7 bases. The CDR3 is 15 amino acids. The junction had 7 bases not matched to a gene; V was cut back by 4 bases and J by 1 base. CDR1 is SGHRS, CDR2 YFSETQ, per germline.

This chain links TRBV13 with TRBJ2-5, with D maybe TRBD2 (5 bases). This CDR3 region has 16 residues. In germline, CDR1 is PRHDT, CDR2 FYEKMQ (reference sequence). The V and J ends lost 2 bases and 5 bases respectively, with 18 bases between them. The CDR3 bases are TGTGCCAGCAGCTTAAATAGAAAACCTGGCGGGGAGACCCAGTACTTC. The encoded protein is CASSLNRKPGGETQYF.

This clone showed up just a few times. Here the CDR3 DNA reads TGTGCCAGCAGCTTAGAAACTCGGACAGTGGCTGGGGCCAACGTCCTGACTTTC. Translation gives CASSLETRTVAGANVLTF. The chain combines TRBV7-8 with TRBJ2-6, with D maybe TRBD1 (6 bases). Germline values: CDR1 SGHVS, CDR2 FQNEAQ. V was pared by 1 base and J by 2 bases, with 15 bases between. CDR3 length: 18 residues.

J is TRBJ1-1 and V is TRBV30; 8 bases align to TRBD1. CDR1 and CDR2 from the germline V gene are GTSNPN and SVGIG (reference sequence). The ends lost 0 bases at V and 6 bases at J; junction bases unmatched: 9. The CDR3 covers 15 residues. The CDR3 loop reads CAWSVPRTGFPEAFF. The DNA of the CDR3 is TGTGCCTGGAGTGTACCCCGGACAGGGTTCCCTGAAGCTTTCTTT. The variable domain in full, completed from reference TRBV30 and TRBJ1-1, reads SQTIHQWPATLVQPVGSPLSLECTVEGTSNPNLYWYRQAAGRGLQLLFYSVGIGQISSEVPQNLSASRPQDRQFILSSKKLLLSDSGFYLCAWSVPRTGFPEAFFGQGTRLTVV.

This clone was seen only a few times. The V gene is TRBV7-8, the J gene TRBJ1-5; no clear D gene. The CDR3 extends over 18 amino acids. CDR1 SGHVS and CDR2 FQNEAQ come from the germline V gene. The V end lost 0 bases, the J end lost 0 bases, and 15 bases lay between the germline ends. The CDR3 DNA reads TGTGCCAGCAGCTTAGCGGTCCAGTTCGCTCTTAGCAATCAGCCCCAGCATTTT. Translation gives CASSLAVQFALSNQPQHF.

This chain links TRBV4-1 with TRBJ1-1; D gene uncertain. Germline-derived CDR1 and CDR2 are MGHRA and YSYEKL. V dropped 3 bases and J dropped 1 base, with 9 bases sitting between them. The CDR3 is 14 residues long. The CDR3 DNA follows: TGCGCCAGCAGCCAGGTAGTCGGGAACACTGAAGCTTTCTTT. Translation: CASSQVVGNTEAFF.

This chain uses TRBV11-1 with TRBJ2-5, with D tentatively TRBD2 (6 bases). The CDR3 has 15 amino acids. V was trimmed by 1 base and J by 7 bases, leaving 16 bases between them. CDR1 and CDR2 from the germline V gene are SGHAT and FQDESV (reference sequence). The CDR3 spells CASSLVAGMVGTQYF. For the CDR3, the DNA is TGTGCCAGCAGCTTAGTCGCGGGGATGGTGGGGACCCAGTACTTC.

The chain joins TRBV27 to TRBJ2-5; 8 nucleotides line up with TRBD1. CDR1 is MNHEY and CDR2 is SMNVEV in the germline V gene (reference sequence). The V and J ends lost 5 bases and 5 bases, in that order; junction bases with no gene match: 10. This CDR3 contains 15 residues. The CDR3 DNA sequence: TGTGCCAGCAGTGGGAGACAGGGGCCGGGGGAGACCCAGTACTTC. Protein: CASSGRQGPGETQYF.

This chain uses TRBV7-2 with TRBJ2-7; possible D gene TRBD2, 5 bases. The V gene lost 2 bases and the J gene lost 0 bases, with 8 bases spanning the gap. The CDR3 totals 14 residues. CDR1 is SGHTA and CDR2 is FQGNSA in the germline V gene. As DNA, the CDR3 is TGTGCCAGCAGCTTAAGCGGTAACTCCTACGAGCAGTACTTC. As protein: CASSLSGNSYEQYF.

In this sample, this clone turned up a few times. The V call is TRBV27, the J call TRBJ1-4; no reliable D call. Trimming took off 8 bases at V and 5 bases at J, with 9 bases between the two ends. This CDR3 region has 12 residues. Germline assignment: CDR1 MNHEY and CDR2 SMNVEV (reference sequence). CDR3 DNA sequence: TGTGCCAGCGGGCTGCGCAATGAAAAACTGTTTTTT. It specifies CASGLRNEKLFF.

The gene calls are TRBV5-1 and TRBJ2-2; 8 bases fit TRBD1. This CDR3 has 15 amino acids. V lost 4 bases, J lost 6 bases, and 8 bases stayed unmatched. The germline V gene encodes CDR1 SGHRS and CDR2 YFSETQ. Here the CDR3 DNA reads TGCGCCAGCAGCGGGTGGACAGGGTACGCCGGGGAGCTGTTTTTT. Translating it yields CASSGWTGYAGELFF.

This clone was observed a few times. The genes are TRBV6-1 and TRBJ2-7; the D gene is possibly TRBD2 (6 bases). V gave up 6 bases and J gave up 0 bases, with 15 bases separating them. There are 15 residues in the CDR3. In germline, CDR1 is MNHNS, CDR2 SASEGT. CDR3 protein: CASSYRDGSSYEQYF. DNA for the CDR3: TGTGCCAGCAGCTACCGGGACGGGAGCTCCTACGAGCAGTACTTC.

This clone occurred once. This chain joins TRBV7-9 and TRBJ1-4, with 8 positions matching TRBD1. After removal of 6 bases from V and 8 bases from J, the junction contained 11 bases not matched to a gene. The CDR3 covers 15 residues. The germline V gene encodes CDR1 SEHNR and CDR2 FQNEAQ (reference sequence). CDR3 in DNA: TGTGCCAGCAGAAATGGGACAGGTCCCATCGAAAAACTGTTTTTT. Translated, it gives CASRNGTGPIEKLFF. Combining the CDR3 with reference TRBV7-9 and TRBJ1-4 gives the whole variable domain DTGVSQNPRHKITKRGQNVTFRCDPISEHNRLYWYRQTLGQGPEFLTYFQNEAQLEKSRLLSDRFSAERPKGSFSTLEIQRTEQGDSAMYLCASRNGTGPIEKLFFGSGTQLSVL.

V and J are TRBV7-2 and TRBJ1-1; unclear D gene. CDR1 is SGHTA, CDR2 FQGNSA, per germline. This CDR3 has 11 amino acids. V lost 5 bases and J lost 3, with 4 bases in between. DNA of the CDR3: TGTGCCAGCAGCCCCTACACTGAAGCTTTCTTT. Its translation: CASSPYTEAFF. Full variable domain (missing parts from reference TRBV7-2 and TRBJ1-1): GAGVSQSPSNKVTEKGKDVELRCDPISGHTALYWYRQSLGQGLEFLIYFQGNSAPDKSGLPSDRFSAERTGGSVSTLTIQRTQQEDSAVYLCASSPYTEAFFGQGTRLTVV.

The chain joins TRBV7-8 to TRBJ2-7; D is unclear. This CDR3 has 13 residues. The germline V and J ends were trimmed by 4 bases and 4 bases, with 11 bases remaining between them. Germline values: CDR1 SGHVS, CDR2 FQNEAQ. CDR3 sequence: CASSSTTKYEQYF. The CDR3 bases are TGTGCCAGCAGCTCTACTACAAAGTACGAGCAGTACTTC.

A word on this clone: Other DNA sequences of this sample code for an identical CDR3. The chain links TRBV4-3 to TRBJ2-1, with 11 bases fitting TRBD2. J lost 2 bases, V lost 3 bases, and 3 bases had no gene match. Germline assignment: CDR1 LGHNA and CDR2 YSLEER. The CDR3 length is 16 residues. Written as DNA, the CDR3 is TGCGCCAGCAGCCATTCGACTAGCGGGACCTACAATGAGCAGTTCTTC. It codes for CASSHSTSGTYNEQFF.

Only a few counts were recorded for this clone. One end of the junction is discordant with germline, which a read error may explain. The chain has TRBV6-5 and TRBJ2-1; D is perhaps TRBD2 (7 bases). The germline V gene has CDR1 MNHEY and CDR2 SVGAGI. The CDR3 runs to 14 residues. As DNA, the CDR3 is TGTGCCAGCAGTTATCAGGGGAGGGGGGATGAACAGTTCTTC. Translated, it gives CASSYQGRGDEQFF.

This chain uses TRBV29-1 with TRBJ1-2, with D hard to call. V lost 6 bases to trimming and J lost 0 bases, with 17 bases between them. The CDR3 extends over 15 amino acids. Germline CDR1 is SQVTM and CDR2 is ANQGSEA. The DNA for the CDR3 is TGCAGCGTGACCCCTGCTGGAGCCTCTAACTATGGCTACACCTTC. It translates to CSVTPAGASNYGYTF. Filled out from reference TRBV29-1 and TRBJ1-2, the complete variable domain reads SAVISQKPSRDICQRGTSLTIQCQVDSQVTMMFWYRQQPGQSLTLIATANQGSEATYESGFVIDKFPISRPNLTFSTLTVSNMSPEDSSIYLCSVTPAGASNYGYTFGSGTRLTVV.

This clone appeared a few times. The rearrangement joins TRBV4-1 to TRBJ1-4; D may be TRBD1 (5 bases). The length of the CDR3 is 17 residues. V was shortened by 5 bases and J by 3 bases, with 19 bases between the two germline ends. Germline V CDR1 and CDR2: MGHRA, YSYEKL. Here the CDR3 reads CASSYTHWGAPNEKLFF. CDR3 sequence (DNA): TGCGCCAGCAGCTACACCCACTGGGGCGCACCTAATGAAAAACTGTTTTTT.

CDR3 protein: CASSRESGGGSYEQYF. For the CDR3, the DNA is TGTGCCAGCAGCCGAGAATCAGGGGGTGGCTCCTACGAGCAGTACTTC. The rearrangement joins TRBV27 to TRBJ2-7; TRBD1 matches 7 bases. This CDR3 has 16 amino acids. Germline lookup yields CDR1 MNHEY and CDR2 SMNVEV (reference sequence). The ends lost 6 bases at V and 0 bases at J; junction bases unmatched: 11.